These 23 T cell receptor beta chains came from one sample sequenced in a study of blood T cell repertoires in COVID-19. Repertoires were generated with immunoSEQ multiplex PCR, while TCRdb's copy carries only in-frame clones and drops some. The sample has approximately 120,000 clones, more than 85% seen once. Sequenced input: peripheral blood. The receptors originated from a man aged 50 or older with COVID-19, enrolled during active disease.

The J gene is TRBJ2-1, the V gene TRBV5-1, with TRBD1 matching over 8 bases. Germline V lookup: CDR1 SGHRS, CDR2 YFSETQ. The CDR3 is 14 residues long. V lost 3 bases, J lost 6 bases, and 5 bases stayed unmatched. The CDR3 bases are TGCGCCAGCAGCTACAGGGGGTCGGGCAATGAGCAGTTCTTC. As protein: CASSYRGSGNEQFF.

This chain joins TRBV5-4 and TRBJ1-4; D is uncertain. This CDR3 has 15 residues. The V gene lost 0 bases and the J gene lost 0 bases, with 6 bases spanning the gap. The germline gives CDR1 SGHNT, CDR2 YYREEE (reference sequence). The CDR3, as DNA: TGTGCCAGCAGCTTGGCCGGGGCAACTAATGAAAAACTGTTTTTT. Translating gives CASSLAGATNEKLFF.

The chain uses TRBV9 and TRBJ2-1; 11 bases are a match to TRBD2. V lost 4 bases and J lost 4; bases outside the gene matches: 4. CDR1 is SGDLS and CDR2 is YYNGEE in the germline V gene. CDR3 size: 15 residues. CDR3 in DNA: TGTGCCAGCAGCTTCGGGACTAGCGGTTACAATGAGCAGTTCTTC. Its translation: CASSFGTSGYNEQFF.

The chain is built from TRBV11-2 and TRBJ2-3; 9 bases map to TRBD2. Germline trimming cut 0 bases from V and 6 bases from J; bases unmatched to any gene: 13. CDR3 length: 18 residues. Germline CDR1 is SGHAT and CDR2 is FQNNGV. CDR3 sequence: CASSLEPRTSDILDTQYF. CDR3 DNA sequence: TGTGCCAGCAGCTTAGAGCCGAGGACTAGCGACATCCTCGATACGCAGTATTTT.

V usage is TRBV5-4 and J usage is TRBJ2-5, with D perhaps TRBD2 (5 bases). Per germline, CDR1 SGHNT and CDR2 YYREEE (reference sequence). V lost 0 bases to trimming and J lost 1 base, with 16 bases between them. The length of the CDR3 is 17 residues. This CDR3 is CASSLAGVSRSQETQYF. CDR3 in DNA: TGTGCCAGCAGCTTGGCCGGGGTTTCTAGAAGCCAAGAGACCCAGTACTTC.

The J gene is TRBJ2-3, the V gene TRBV7-3; 7 bases agree with TRBD1. In germline, CDR1 is SGHTA, CDR2 FQGTGA. The CDR3 has 13 amino acids. The ends lost 5 bases at V and 4 bases at J; junction bases unmatched: 3. The CDR3 spells CASSRQGSDTQYF. The DNA of the CDR3 is TGTGCCAGCAGCCGACAGGGATCAGATACGCAGTATTTT.

The gene calls are TRBV14 and TRBJ2-7; 7 bases map to TRBD2. The J segment lost 2 bases and the V segment lost 1 base, leaving 5 bases of the junction unmatched. The CDR3 is 15 amino acids. Germline V gene lookup returns CDR1 SGHDN and CDR2 FVKESK. CDR3 coding DNA: TGTGCCAGCAGCCAAGGTCGGGGGGATGCCTACGAGCAGTACTTC. Protein sequence: CASSQGRGDAYEQYF.

V is TRBV18 and J is TRBJ1-1, with 9 bases aligning to TRBD1. Trimming at V came to 3 bases and at J to 1 base, leaving 3 bases not matched to a gene. Germline CDR1 is KGHSH and CDR2 is LQKENI. The CDR3 consists of 15 residues. CDR3 in amino acids: CASSPGTGRNTEAFF. The CDR3 nucleotides are TGTGCCAGCTCACCCGGGACAGGGAGGAACACTGAAGCTTTCTTT.

The CDR3: CAISESQGRAGDNEQFF. The CDR3 bases are TGTGCCATCAGTGAGTCTCAGGGGCGAGCGGGAGACAATGAGCAGTTCTTC. V gene TRBV10-3 combines with J gene TRBJ2-1, with TRBD2 matching 8 bases. The CDR3 covers 17 residues. Germline V lookup: CDR1 ENHRY, CDR2 SYGVKD. The V gene end was trimmed by 0 bases and the J gene end by 5 bases; junction bases not matched to a gene: 9.

The chain employs TRBV27 and TRBJ1-2; weak D call: TRBD1 (6 bases). The CDR3 is made up of 14 amino acids. V dropped 5 bases and J dropped 8 bases, with 18 bases sitting between them. CDR1 is MNHEY and CDR2 is SMNVEV in the germline V gene (reference sequence). The CDR3 region has the DNA TGTGCCAGCAGTACCCGGGACACACGGCGGGGCTACACCTTC. It specifies CASSTRDTRRGYTF.

The chain is built from TRBV24-1 and TRBJ2-1, with 9 bases lining up with TRBD2. Trimming at V came to 6 bases and at J to 5 bases, leaving 4 bases not matched to a gene. The CDR3 sequence is 14 residues long. CDR1 is KGHDR and CDR2 is SFDVKD in the germline V gene. CDR3 nucleotide sequence: TGTGCCACCAGTCCAGCGGGAGGTCACAATGAGCAGTTCTTC. Translated, it gives CATSPAGGHNEQFF.

A single count supports this clone. The V gene is TRBV7-2, the J gene TRBJ2-5; 12 bases map to TRBD2. The V gene end was trimmed by 5 bases and the J gene end by 5 bases; junction bases not matched to a gene: 12. The CDR3 contains 17 residues. The germline V gene encodes CDR1 SGHTA and CDR2 FQGNSA. Here the CDR3 DNA reads TGTGCCAGCAGCCCTAGCGGGAGGGCCTCGGTGGGGGAGACCCAGTACTTC. The encoded protein is CASSPSGRASVGETQYF.

The V call is TRBV6-5, the J call TRBJ1-4, with TRBD1 as a possible D gene (6 bases). Germline CDR1 reads MNHEY; CDR2 reads SVGAGI. This CDR3 region has 15 residues. V was cut by 0 bases and J by 6 bases, with 11 bases left in between. In nucleotides, the CDR3 is TGTGCCAGCAGTTACTCCGGGACAAGAGATGAAAAACTGTTTTTT. This sequence encodes CASSYSGTRDEKLFF.

This clone was found a few times. The V and J genes are TRBV6-1 and TRBJ2-7; a possible D gene is TRBD1 (6 bases). V shed 2 bases and J shed 2 bases, with 16 bases lying between them. Germline values: CDR1 MNHNS, CDR2 SASEGT. This CDR3 contains 16 residues. CDR3 sequence: CASSELSTGGTYEQYV. In DNA, the CDR3 is TGTGCCAGCAGTGAACTTTCGACAGGTGGGACCTACGAGCAGTACGTC.

This clone was detected only once. This chain joins TRBV7-2 and TRBJ2-1; TRBD1 matches at 9 bases. With V trimmed by 1 base and J by 6 bases, 4 bases remained unmatched. The CDR3 totals 15 residues. CDR1 and CDR2 (germline): SGHTA, FQGNSA. CDR3 region: CASSLGDRVLNEQFF. The CDR3 region has the DNA TGTGCCAGCAGCTTAGGGGACAGGGTTCTCAATGAGCAGTTCTTC.

This rearrangement joins TRBV28 to TRBJ2-5; D possibly corresponds to TRBD2 (5 bases). The CDR3 consists of 11 residues. Germline V gene data show CDR1 as MDHEN and CDR2 as SYDVKM. V dropped 5 bases and J dropped 4 bases, with 5 bases sitting between them. In DNA form, the CDR3 reads TGTGCCAGCAGTACTAGAGAGACCCAGTACTTC. This encodes CASSTRETQYF.

V and J are TRBV9 and TRBJ2-1; D unresolved. V dropped 4 bases and J dropped 7 bases, with 12 bases sitting between them. CDR1 is SGDLS, CDR2 YYNGEE, per germline. The CDR3 loop spans 13 amino acids. The CDR3 nucleotides are TGTGCCAGCAGCACAACCCCGTCGAATGAGCAGTTCTTC. This sequence encodes CASSTTPSNEQFF.

The chain joins TRBV11-2 to TRBJ2-3; maybe TRBD2 (6 bases). Trimming took 1 base from V and 5 from J, leaving 19 bases between them. Per the germline V gene, CDR1 is SGHAT and CDR2 is FQNNGV. The CDR3 consists of 17 residues. CDR3 in amino acids: CASSLGLLALKVDTQYF. CDR3 sequence (DNA): TGTGCCAGCAGCTTAGGGTTACTAGCTCTTAAGGTAGATACGCAGTATTTT.

V usage is TRBV5-4 and J usage is TRBJ1-5; 7 bases are shared with TRBD1. The germline gives CDR1 SGHNT, CDR2 YYREEE (reference sequence). Trimming removed 4 bases from V and 4 bases from J; junction bases left unmatched: 2. The CDR3 length is 13 residues. CDR3 coding DNA: TGTGCCAGCAGCCCGGGACAGAATCAGCCCCAGCATTTT. It encodes CASSPGQNQPQHF.

The genes are TRBV3-1 (or the pseudogene TRBV3-2) and TRBJ2-2; 13 bases map to TRBD2. CDR1 and CDR2 (germline): LGHDT, YNNKEL (reference sequence). V lost 4 bases, J lost 5 bases, and 7 bases stayed unmatched. This CDR3 spans 17 amino acids. The CDR3 DNA reads as TGTGCCAGCAGCCGAGGACTAGCGGGAGAGGGGACCGGGGAGCTGTTTTTT. Its translation: CASSRGLAGEGTGELFF.

The chain uses TRBV9 and TRBJ2-3; 10 positions match TRBD2. Trimming took 0 bases from V and 4 from J; bases not matched to a gene: 5. CDR1 SGDLS and CDR2 YYNGEE come from the germline V gene. This CDR3 has 16 amino acids. The CDR3 protein is CASSVEGTSVSDTQYF. The CDR3 coding sequence is TGTGCCAGCAGCGTAGAGGGGACTAGCGTTTCAGATACGCAGTATTTT.

V usage is TRBV4-3 and J usage is TRBJ1-4; TRBD1 agrees at 9 bases. CDR3 size: 16 residues. J lost 8 bases, V lost 1 base, and 8 bases had no gene match. The germline gives CDR1 LGHNA, CDR2 YSLEER. The CDR3: CASSQARDRAREKLFF. CDR3 DNA sequence: TGCGCCAGCAGCCAAGCTCGGGACAGGGCCCGGGAAAAACTGTTTTTT.

The V call is TRBV6-2 or TRBV6-3, the J call TRBJ2-1, with a tentative D call TRBD1 (5 bases). The V gene's germline CDR1 is MNHEY and CDR2 SVGEGT. This CDR3 comprises 13 residues. The V end lost 6 bases, the J end lost 7 bases, and 13 bases lay between the germline ends. DNA for the CDR3: TGTGCCAGCAGCTTAATCCAGGGAAATGAGCAGTTCTTC. Its protein product is CASSLIQGNEQFF.